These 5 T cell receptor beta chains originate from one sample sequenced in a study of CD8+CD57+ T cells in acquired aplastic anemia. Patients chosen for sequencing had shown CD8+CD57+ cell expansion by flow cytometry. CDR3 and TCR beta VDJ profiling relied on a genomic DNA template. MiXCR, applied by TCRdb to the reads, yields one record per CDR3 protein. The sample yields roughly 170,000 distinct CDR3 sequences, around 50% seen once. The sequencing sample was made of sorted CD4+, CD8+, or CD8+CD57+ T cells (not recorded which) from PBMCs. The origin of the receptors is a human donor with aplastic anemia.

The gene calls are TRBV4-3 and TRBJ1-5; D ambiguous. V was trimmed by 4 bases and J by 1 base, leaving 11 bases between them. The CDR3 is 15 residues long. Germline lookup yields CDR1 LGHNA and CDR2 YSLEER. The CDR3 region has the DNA TGCGCCAGCAGCCCTTTACTAGGGAGCAATCAGCCCCAGCATTTT. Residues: CASSPLLGSNQPQHF.

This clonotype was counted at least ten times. The CDR3 DNA sequence: TGTGCCACCAGTGGAACGGGACAGGAGAGAAATGGCTACACCTTC. This translates into CATSGTGQERNGYTF. V gene TRBV24-1 combines with J gene TRBJ1-2; 8 positions agree with TRBD1. The CDR3 has 15 amino acids. Per the germline V gene, CDR1 is KGHDR and CDR2 is SFDVKD. V dropped 5 bases and J dropped 6; count of bases not matched to a gene: 10.

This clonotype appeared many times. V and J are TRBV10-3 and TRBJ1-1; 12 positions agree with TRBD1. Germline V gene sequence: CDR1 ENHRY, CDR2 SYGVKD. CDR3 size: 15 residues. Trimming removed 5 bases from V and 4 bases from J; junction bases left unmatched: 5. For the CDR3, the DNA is TGTGCCATCAGTTTCCCGGGACAGGGGGCCACTGAAGCTTTCTTT. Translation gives CAISFPGQGATEAFF.

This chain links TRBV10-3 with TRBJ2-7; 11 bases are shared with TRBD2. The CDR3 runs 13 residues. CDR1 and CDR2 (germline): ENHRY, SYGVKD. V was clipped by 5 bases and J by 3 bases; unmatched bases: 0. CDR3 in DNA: TGTGCCATCAGTACTAGCGGGGGCTACGAGCAGTACTTC. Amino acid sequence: CAISTSGGYEQYF.

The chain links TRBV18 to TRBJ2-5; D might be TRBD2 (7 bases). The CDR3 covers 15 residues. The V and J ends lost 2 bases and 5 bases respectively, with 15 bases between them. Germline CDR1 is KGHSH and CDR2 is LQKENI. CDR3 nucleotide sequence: TGTGCCAGCTCACCAGCCAAAGGGGGGGTCGAGACCCAGTACTTC. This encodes CASSPAKGGVETQYF.